This T cell receptor beta chain stems from a study of T cell responses to AZD1222 COVID-19 vaccine. Of note for this clone: Its antigen remains unknown.

The method was immunoSEQ multiplex PCR; TCRdb's version includes in-frame clones alone and lacks a portion of them. The sample includes around 200,000 clones, more than 70% of them seen just once. CDR1 is SGHNT, CDR2 YENEEA, per germline. The CDR3 is 14 amino acids. Trimming left V 4 bases short and J 9 bases short, with 16 bases between. Broader study findings: No day 14 peak samples; only post-peak repertoires were characterized. It was only a handful of AZD1222 recipients who were seropositive at baseline. White British ancestry dominated among donors, who included more females, and clonal diversity was possibly underestimated.

This sequence originates from an adult who received the AZD1222 COVID-19 vaccine. The chain carries TRBV11-3 and TRBJ2-1; D unclear. Sample: peripheral blood, taken 28 days after the second AZD1222 dose. The CDR3, as DNA: TGTGCCAGCAGCTCCTTTGACACTTACGGTGAGCAGTTCTTC. It is translated as CASSSFDTYGEQFF.